This is a list of T cell receptor beta chains from one sample in a study of T cells in narcolepsy. TCRdb keeps only in-frame clones here, not all; method: immunoSEQ multiplex PCR. The table includes about 24,000 clones, 70% to 90% detected once. The sequenced sample was memory (CD45RA-) CD4+ T cells from blood. These receptors were collected from a human donor in good health. CDR3s include the opening cysteine and the closing phenylalanine or tryptophan.

13 | TRBJ1-5 | TRBV7-9 | CASRVESNQPQHF
16 | TRBJ2-6 | TRBV12-5 | CASGLGEGSGANVPTF
11 | TRBJ2-1 | TRBV6-5 | CASRDFSEQFF
15 | TRBJ1-5 | TRBV6-5 | CASSYEGLRGQPQHF
17 | TRBJ2-3 | TRBV5-1 | CASSLGGTHRGTDTQYF
11 | TRBJ1-2 | TRBV27 | CASSTQGLYTF
17 | TRBJ1-2 | TRBV6-4 | CASPQPGQGPTNYGYTF
16 | TRBJ2-7 | TRBV28 | CASSRGGGQGLAEQYF
14 | TRBJ2-1 | TRBV28 | CASSYTGGYYEQFF
13 | TRBJ2-5 | TRBV7-9 | CASSLEDRQTQYF
16 | TRBJ2-5 | TRBV14 | CASSLIRREVQETQYF
14 | TRBJ1-1 | TRBV5-5 | CASSLDAGYTEAFF
11 | TRBJ2-7 | TRBV6-5 | CASSQQDQQYF
14 | TRBJ1-5 | TRBV7-9 | CASSRPGASQPQHF
15 | TRBJ2-1 | TRBV19 | CASRRELAGGLRQFF
15 | TRBJ2-7 | TRBV4-2 | CASSQDGPALVEQYF
12 | TRBJ2-1 | TRBV27 | CASSRLYNEQFF
16 | TRBJ2-1 | TRBV14 | CASSQEGLAGVNEQFF
16 | TRBJ2-2 | TRBV18 | CASSPRGLLLSGELFF
14 | TRBJ1-1 | TRBV12-1 | CASSFQGFSTEAFF
13 | TRBJ1-4 | TRBV28 | CASSWAGDEKLFF
15 | TRBJ2-1 | TRBV27 | CASSLGEQPYNEQFF
12 | TRBJ1-2 | TRBV14 | CASSHPEGGYTF
14 | TRBJ2-3 | TRBV7-2 | CASSLGGRIDTQYF
14 | TRBJ2-5 | TRBV5-8 | CASSSAAIWETQYF
12 | TRBJ2-3 | TRBV15 | CATSPQWDTQYF
15 | TRBJ2-5 | TRBV29-1 | CSVEARDRSQETQYF
13 | TRBJ1-4 | TRBV28 | CATLGQGYEKLFF
18 | TRBJ2-3 | TRBV5-3 | CARSLDNAGPTSTDTQYF
15 | TRBJ2-7 | TRBV6-6 | CASSYSGTGGSEQYF
11 | TRBJ2-7 | TRBV23-1 | CASTSQYEQYF
16 | TRBJ1-6 | TRBV9 | CASSVGPSSYNSPLHF